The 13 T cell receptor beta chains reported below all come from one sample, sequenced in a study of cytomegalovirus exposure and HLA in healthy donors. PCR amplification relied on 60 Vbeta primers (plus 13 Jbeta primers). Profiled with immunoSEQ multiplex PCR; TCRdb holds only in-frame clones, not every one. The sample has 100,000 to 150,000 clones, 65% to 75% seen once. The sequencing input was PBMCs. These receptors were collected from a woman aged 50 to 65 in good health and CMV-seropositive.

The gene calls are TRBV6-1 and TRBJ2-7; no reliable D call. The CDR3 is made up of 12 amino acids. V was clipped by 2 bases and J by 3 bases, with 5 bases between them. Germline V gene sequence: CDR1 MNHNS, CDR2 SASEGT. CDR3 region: CASSEPVYEQYF. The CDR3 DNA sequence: TGTGCCAGCAGTGAACCCGTCTACGAGCAGTACTTC.

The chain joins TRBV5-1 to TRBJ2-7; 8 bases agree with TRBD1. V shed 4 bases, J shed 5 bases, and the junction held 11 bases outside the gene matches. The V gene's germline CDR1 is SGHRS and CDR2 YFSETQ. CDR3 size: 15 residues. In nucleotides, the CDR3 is TGCGCCAGCAGCCCGCCGACAGGGGCTCTGAACGAGCAGTACTTC. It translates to CASSPPTGALNEQYF.

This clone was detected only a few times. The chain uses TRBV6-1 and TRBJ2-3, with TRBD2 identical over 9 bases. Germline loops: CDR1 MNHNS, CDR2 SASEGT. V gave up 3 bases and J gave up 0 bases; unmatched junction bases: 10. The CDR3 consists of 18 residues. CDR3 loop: CASSDVLSGGTSTDTQYF. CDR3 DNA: TGTGCCAGCAGTGACGTCCTTAGCGGGGGCACTAGCACAGATACGCAGTATTTT.

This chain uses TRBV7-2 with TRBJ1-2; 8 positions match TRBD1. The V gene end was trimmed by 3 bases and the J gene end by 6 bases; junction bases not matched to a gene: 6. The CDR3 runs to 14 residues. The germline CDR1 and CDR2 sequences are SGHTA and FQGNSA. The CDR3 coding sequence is TGTGCCAGCAGCTTGGGACAGGCAGCTCATGGCTACACCTTC. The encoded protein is CASSLGQAAHGYTF.

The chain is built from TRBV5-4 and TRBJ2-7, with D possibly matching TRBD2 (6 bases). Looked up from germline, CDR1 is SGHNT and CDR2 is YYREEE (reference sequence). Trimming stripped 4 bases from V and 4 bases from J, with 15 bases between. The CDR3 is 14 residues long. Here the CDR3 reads CASSLREGTYEQYF. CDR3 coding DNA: TGTGCCAGCAGCCTGAGAGAGGGGACTTACGAGCAGTACTTC.

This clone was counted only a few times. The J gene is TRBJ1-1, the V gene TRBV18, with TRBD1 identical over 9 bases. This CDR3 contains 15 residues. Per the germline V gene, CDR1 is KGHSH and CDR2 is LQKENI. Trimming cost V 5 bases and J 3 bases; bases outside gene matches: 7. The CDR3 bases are TGTGCCAGCTCAACCGGGACAGGGTTCGACACTGAAGCTTTCTTT. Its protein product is CASSTGTGFDTEAFF.

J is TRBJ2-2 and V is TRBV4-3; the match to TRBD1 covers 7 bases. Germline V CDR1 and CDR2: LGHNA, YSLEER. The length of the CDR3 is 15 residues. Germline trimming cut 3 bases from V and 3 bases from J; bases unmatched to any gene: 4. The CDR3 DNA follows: TGCGCCAGCAGCCATGCCGGGACAGACACCGGGGAGCTGTTTTTT. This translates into CASSHAGTDTGELFF.

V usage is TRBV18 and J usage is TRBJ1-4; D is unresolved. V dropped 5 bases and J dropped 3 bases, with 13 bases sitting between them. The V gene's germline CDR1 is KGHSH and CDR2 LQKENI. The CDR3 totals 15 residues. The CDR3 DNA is TGTGCCAGCTCAAAGAGGGCAACCTCTAATGAAAAACTGTTTTTT. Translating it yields CASSKRATSNEKLFF. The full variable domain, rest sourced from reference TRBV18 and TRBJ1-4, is NAGVMQNPRHLVRRRGQEARLRCSPMKGHSHVYWYRQLPEEGLKFMVYLQKENIIDESGMPKERFSAEFPKEGPSILRIQQVVRGDSAAYFCASSKRATSNEKLFFGSGTQLSVL.

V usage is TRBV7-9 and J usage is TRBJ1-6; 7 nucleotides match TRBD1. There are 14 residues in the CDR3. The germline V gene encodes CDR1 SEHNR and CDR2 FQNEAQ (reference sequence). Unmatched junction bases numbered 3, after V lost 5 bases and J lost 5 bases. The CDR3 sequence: CASSIQGDNSPLHF. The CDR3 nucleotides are TGTGCCAGCAGCATTCAGGGGGATAATTCACCCCTCCACTTT.

The CDR3 here is CASRAPGGNGYTF. The DNA for the CDR3 is TGTGCCAGCAGGGCCCCTGGCGGGAATGGCTACACCTTC. The V and J genes are TRBV6-1 and TRBJ1-2; the D is unclear. V was shortened by 6 bases and J by 6 bases, with 14 bases between the two germline ends. From germline, CDR1 is MNHNS and CDR2 SASEGT. The CDR3 extends over 13 amino acids.

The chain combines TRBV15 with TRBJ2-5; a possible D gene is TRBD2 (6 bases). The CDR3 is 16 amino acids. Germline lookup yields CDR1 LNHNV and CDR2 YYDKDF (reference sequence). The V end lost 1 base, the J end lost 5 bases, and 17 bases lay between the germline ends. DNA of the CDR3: TGTGCCACCAGCAGAGGGCGGGACCCGAAAGGGGAGACCCAGTACTTC. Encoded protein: CATSRGRDPKGETQYF.

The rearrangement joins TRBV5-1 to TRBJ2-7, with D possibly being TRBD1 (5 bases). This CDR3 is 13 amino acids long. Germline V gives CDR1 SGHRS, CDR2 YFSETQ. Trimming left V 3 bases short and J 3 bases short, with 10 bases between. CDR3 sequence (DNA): TGCGCCAGCAGCTCGGACAACAGCTACGAGCAGTACTTC. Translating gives CASSSDNSYEQYF.

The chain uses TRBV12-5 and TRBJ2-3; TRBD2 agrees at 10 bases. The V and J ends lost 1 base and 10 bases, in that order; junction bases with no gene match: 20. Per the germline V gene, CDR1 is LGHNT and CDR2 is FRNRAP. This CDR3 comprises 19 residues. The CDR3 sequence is CASGLGSPRTSGGGVAQYF. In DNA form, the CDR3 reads TGTGCTAGTGGTTTGGGATCCCCCCGGACTAGCGGCGGCGGAGTGGCGCAGTATTTT.